A selection of T cell receptor beta chains follows, all from one sample in a study of blood T cell repertoires in COVID-19. This table comes from immunoSEQ multiplex PCR, and its TCRdb copy is limited to in-frame clones, with some not included. In the table there are fewer than 250,000 clones, 88% of which are singletons. Sample: peripheral blood. These TCRs come from a man between 65 and 85 years old with acute or convalescent COVID-19. Both conserved end residues are part of each CDR3. Fields, in order: V gene, D gene, clone size, CDR3 length, J gene, CDR3 protein, CDR3 DNA. The D gene is left open where the match is weak. Expanded clones get a size class; other rows say once, few or many, or leave the size out.

TRBV28	NA	NA	13	TRBJ1-2	CASRGEANYGYTF	TGTGCCAGCAGGGGAGAAGCTAACTATGGCTACACCTTC
TRBV14	NA	NA	15	TRBJ2-5	CASSQLRARVGTQYF	TGTGCCAGCAGCCAACTCAGGGCACGGGTTGGGACCCAGTACTTC
TRBV5-4	NA	NA	12	TRBJ1-2	CASSLDYYGYTF	TGTGCCAGCAGCCTGGACTACTATGGCTACACCTTC
TRBV2	NA	NA	14	TRBJ1-6	CASSATVVGSPLHF	TGTGCCAGCAGCGCGACAGTAGTTGGTTCACCCCTCCACTTT
TRBV12-3/TRBV12-4	TRBD2	NA	13	TRBJ2-3	CASTRGGAGPQYF	TGTGCCAGCACCCGGGGGGGGGCGGGGCCGCAGTATTTT
TRBV6-1	NA	NA	15	TRBJ1-5	CASSETWAGNQPQHF	TGTGCCAGCAGTGAGACGTGGGCAGGAAATCAGCCCCAGCATTTT
TRBV7-2	TRBD2	once	12	TRBJ2-3	CASSLGNLAVTF	TGTGCCAGCAGCTTAGGGAATCTAGCGGTGACGTTT
TRBV5-1	NA	NA	15	TRBJ1-4	CASSLFRGENEKLFF	TGCGCCAGCAGCTTGTTCAGGGGCGAAAATGAAAAACTGTTTTTT
TRBV25-1	TRBD1	few	15	TRBJ2-2	CASLMETGGTGELFF	TGTGCCAGCCTCATGGAGACAGGGGGCACCGGGGAGCTGTTTTTT
TRBV7-9	NA	NA	15	TRBJ2-3	CASSWGRLSTDTQYF	TGTGCCAGCAGCTGGGGGCGGCTAAGCACAGATACGCAGTATTTT
TRBV6-5	TRBD2	NA	15	TRBJ2-7	CASRQRSGSFHEQYF	TGTGCCAGCAGGCAGAGGAGCGGGAGCTTCCACGAGCAGTACTTC
TRBV7-9	TRBD1	NA	16	TRBJ1-1	CASSSLATGGETEAFF	TGTGCCAGCAGCTCCCTCGCGACAGGGGGCGAGACTGAAGCTTTCTTT
TRBV6-1	TRBD2	NA	15	TRBJ2-5	CASSELAGGQETQYF	TGTGCCAGCAGTGAACTAGCGGGAGGGCAAGAGACCCAGTACTTC
TRBV7-2	TRBD2	NA	16	TRBJ2-3	CASRLPAGLPTDTQYF	TGTGCCAGCCGACTGCCAGCGGGACTTCCCACAGATACGCAGTATTTT
TRBV5-8	NA	NA	17	TRBJ1-1	CASSRSGSLGENTEAFF	TGTGCCAGCAGCCGAAGCGGGAGCCTTGGAGAGAACACTGAAGCTTTCTTT
TRBV10-3	NA	NA	13	TRBJ1-1	CASSTGLNTEAFF	TGTGCCTCCTCAACAGGGTTGAACACTGAAGCTTTCTTT
TRBV18	TRBD1	NA	16	TRBJ1-1	CASSGTGGPLNTEAFF	TGTGCCAGCTCGGGGACAGGTGGCCCGTTGAACACTGAAGCTTTCTTT
TRBV18	NA	NA	15	TRBJ1-1	CASSPTGGEYTEAFF	TGTGCCAGCTCACCCACGGGAGGGGAGTACACTGAAGCTTTCTTT
TRBV29-1	NA	NA	14	TRBJ2-2	CSVGIGGNTGELFF	TGCAGCGTTGGAATCGGGGGAAACACCGGGGAGCTGTTCTTT
TRBV12-3/TRBV12-4	NA	NA	13	TRBJ1-1	CASRRKPNTEAFF	TGTGCCAGCAGGCGGAAACCAAATACTGAAGCTTTCTTT
TRBV15	NA	NA	13	TRBJ2-5	CATSRAQEETQYF	TGTGCCACCAGCAGAGCGCAGGAAGAGACCCAGTACTTC
TRBV4-2	TRBD2	NA	21	TRBJ2-1	CASSQASTSGRTTLSYNEQFF	TGTGCCAGCAGCCAAGCGTCCACTAGCGGGAGGACGACGTTATCCTACAATGAGCAGTTCTTC